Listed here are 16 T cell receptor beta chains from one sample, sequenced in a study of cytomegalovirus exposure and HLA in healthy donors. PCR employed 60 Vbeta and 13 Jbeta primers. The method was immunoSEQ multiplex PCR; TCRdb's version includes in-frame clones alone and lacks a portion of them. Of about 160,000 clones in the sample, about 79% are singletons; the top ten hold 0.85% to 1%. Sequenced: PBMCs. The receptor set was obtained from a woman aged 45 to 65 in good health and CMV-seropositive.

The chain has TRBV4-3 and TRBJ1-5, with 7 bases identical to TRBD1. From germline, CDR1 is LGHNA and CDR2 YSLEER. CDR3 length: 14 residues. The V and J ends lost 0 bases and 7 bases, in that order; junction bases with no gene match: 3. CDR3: CASSQDRGYQPQHF. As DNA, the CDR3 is TGCGCCAGCAGCCAAGACAGGGGGTACCAGCCCCAGCATTTT.

For the CDR3, the DNA is TGTGCCATCAGTGAGTGGGGGGATGGAGATGAAGCTTTCTTT. Translating it yields CAISEWGDGDEAFF. This chain uses TRBV10-3 with TRBJ1-1; maybe TRBD1 (5 bases). V was trimmed by 1 base and J by 7 bases, leaving 13 bases between them. The CDR3 totals 14 residues. Germline-derived CDR1 and CDR2 are ENHRY and SYGVKD.

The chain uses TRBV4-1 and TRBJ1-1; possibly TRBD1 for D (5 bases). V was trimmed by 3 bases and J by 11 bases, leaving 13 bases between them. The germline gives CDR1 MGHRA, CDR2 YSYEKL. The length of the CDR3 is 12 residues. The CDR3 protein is CASSQETGAAFF. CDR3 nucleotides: TGCGCCAGCAGCCAGGAAACAGGAGCTGCTTTCTTT.

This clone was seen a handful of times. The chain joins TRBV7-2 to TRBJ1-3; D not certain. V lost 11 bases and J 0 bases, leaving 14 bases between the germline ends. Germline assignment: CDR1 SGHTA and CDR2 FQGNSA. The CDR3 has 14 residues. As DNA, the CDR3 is TGTGCCTCCGGAGTCTCCAGCTCTGGAAACACCATATATTTT. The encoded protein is CASGVSSSGNTIYF.

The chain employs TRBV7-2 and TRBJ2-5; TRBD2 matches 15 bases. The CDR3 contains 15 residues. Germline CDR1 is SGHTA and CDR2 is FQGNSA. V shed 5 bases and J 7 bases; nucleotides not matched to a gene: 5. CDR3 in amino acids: CASSRTSGGAGTQYF. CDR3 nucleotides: TGTGCCAGCAGCCGGACTAGCGGGGGGGCCGGGACCCAGTACTTC.

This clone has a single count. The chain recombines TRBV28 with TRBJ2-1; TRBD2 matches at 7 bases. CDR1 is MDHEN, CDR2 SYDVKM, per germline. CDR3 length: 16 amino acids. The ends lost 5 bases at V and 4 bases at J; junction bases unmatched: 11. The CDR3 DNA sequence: TGTGCCAGCAGTCAGGTAGGGGCTAGCGGATACAATGAGCAGTTCTTC. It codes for CASSQVGASGYNEQFF.

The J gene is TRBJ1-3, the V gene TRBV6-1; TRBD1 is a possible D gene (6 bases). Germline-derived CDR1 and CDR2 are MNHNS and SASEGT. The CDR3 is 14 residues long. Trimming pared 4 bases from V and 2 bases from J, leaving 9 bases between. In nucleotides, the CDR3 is TGTGCCAGCAGTGCCGGGACACCTGGAAACACCATATATTTT. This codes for CASSAGTPGNTIYF.

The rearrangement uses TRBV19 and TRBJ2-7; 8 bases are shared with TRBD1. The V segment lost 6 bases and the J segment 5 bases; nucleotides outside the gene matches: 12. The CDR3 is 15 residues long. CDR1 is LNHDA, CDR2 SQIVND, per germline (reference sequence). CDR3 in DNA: TGTGCCAGTAGCCCATTGGGCAGGGGGCTGGACGAGCAGTACTTC. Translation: CASSPLGRGLDEQYF.

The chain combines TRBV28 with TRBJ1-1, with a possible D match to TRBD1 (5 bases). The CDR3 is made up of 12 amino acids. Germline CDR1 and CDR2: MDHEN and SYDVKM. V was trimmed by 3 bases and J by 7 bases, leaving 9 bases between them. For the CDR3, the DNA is TGTGCCAGCAGTTTCAGGGTCGGTGAAGCTTTCTTT. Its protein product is CASSFRVGEAFF.

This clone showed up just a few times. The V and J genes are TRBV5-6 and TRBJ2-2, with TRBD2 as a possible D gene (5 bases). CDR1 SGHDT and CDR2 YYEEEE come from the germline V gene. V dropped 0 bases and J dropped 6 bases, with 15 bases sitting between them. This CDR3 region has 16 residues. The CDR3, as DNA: TGTGCCAGCAGCTTGGGTCTAGCCATGATCCCCGGGGAGCTGTTTTTT. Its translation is CASSLGLAMIPGELFF.

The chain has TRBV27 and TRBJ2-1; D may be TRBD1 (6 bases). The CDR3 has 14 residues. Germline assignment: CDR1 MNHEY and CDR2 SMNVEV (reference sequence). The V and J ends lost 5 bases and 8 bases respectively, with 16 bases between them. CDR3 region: CASSPDRLGYEQFF. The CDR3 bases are TGTGCCAGCAGTCCCGACAGGCTGGGTTATGAGCAGTTCTTC.

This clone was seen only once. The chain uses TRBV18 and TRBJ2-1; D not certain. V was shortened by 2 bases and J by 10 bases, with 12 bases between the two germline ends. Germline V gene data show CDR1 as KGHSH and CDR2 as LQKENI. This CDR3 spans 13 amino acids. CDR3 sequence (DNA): TGTGCCAGCTCACCATCGGGTCGGCAAGAGCAGTTCTTC. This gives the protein CASSPSGRQEQFF. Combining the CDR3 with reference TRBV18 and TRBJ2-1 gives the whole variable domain NAGVMQNPRHLVRRRGQEARLRCSPMKGHSHVYWYRQLPEEGLKFMVYLQKENIIDESGMPKERFSAEFPKEGPSILRIQQVVRGDSAAYFCASSPSGRQEQFFGPGTRLTVL.

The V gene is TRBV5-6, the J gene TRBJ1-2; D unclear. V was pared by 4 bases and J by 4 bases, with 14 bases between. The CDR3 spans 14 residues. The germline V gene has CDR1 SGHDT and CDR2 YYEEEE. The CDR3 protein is CASSQNAGVYGYTF. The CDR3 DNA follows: TGTGCCAGCAGCCAAAATGCGGGCGTCTATGGCTACACCTTC.

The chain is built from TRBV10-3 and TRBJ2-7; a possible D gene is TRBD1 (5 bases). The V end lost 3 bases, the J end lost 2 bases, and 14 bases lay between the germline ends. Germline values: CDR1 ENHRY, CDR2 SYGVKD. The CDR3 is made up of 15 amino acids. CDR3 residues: CAISDRQRSPYEQYF. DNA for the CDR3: TGTGCCATCAGTGACCGACAGCGATCTCCCTACGAGCAGTACTTC.

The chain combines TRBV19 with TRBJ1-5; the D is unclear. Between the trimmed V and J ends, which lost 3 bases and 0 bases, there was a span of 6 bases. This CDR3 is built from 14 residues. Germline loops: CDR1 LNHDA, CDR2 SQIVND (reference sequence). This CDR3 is CASSIGYSNQPQHF. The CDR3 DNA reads TGTGCCAGTAGTATCGGGTATAGCAATCAGCCCCAGCATTTT.

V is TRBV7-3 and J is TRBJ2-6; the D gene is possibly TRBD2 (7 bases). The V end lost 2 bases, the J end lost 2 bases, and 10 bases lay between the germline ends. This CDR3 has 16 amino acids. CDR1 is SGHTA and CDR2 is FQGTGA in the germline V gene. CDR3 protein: CASSLGGAAGANVLTF. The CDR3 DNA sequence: TGTGCCAGCAGCTTAGGGGGGGCAGCTGGGGCCAACGTCCTGACTTTC.